This T cell receptor (beta chain) was observed in a study of cytomegalovirus exposure and HLA in healthy donors. Whole-study context: From donors who were HLA-typed, an early data release held 81 million or so unique TCRs.

Vbeta (60) and Jbeta (13) primers were used in the PCR. Only in-frame clones appear in the TCRdb table, and some are missing; sequencing was by immunoSEQ multiplex PCR. The table shows some 140,000 clones, with around 75% occurring only once. The CDR3 runs 14 residues. The V gene lost 4 bases and the J gene lost 6 bases, with 16 bases spanning the gap. Looked up from germline, CDR1 is MNHEY and CDR2 is SVGAGI. The V and J genes are TRBV6-5 and TRBJ2-7, with D perhaps matching TRBD1 (5 bases). Sequenced input: PBMCs. The receptor comes from a man aged 25-45 years in good health and CMV-seronegative. The CDR3 loop is CASSLNHDRAEQYF. CDR3 nucleotides: TGTGCCAGCAGTTTGAATCACGACAGAGCCGAGCAGTACTTC.